These 19 T cell receptor beta chains were all obtained from the same sample, sequenced in a study of T cells in localized non-small cell lung cancer. TCRdb keeps only in-frame clones here, not all; method: immunoSEQ multiplex PCR. This table holds 37,000 or so clones, over 70% found once. The sequencing used peripheral blood, collected before any cancer treatment. These receptors came from a woman aged 35 to 70 with stage I lung adenocarcinoma.

The chain employs TRBV30 and TRBJ1-5; 9 bases map to TRBD1. The junction had 6 bases not matched to a gene; V was cut back by 1 base and J by 2 bases. The length of the CDR3 is 16 residues. Looked up from germline, CDR1 is GTSNPN and CDR2 is SVGIG (reference sequence). For the CDR3, the DNA is TGTGCCTGGAGTGCCCACACAGGGGGCGGCAATCAGCCCCAGCATTTT. Encoded protein: CAWSAHTGGGNQPQHF.

The chain combines TRBV13 with TRBJ2-3, with 7 bases that match TRBD2. Trimming removed 5 bases from V and 10 bases from J; junction bases left unmatched: 6. Germline V gives CDR1 PRHDT, CDR2 FYEKMQ (reference sequence). The CDR3 contains 12 residues. The CDR3 nucleotides are TGTGCCAGCAGCGCTCAGCGGGATGCGCAGTATTTT. Its protein product is CASSAQRDAQYF. Full variable domain (rest looked up from reference TRBV13 and TRBJ2-3): AAGVIQSPRHLIKEKRETATLKCYPIPRHDTVYWYQQGPGQDPQFLISFYEKMQSDKGSIPDRFSAQQFSDYHSELNMSSLELGDSALYFCASSAQRDAQYFGPGTRLTVL.

The J gene is TRBJ1-1, the V gene TRBV6-1; TRBD1 aligns across 11 bases. The germline V gene encodes CDR1 MNHNS and CDR2 SASEGT. With V trimmed by 5 bases and J by 3 bases, 2 bases remained unmatched. CDR3 length equals 14 residues. For the CDR3, the DNA is TGTGCCAGCAGTCGGGACAGGGGGGACACTGAAGCTTTCTTT. It is translated as CASSRDRGDTEAFF.

The chain carries TRBV7-9 and TRBJ2-1; 7 bases match TRBD1. Germline CDR1 is SEHNR and CDR2 is FQNEAQ (reference sequence). This CDR3 region has 16 residues. Germline trimming cut 4 bases from V and 3 bases from J; bases unmatched to any gene: 9. The CDR3 region is CASSSIRGLNYNEQFF. CDR3 in DNA: TGTGCCAGCAGCTCTATAAGGGGGCTCAACTACAATGAGCAGTTCTTC.

This chain uses TRBV7-8 with TRBJ2-5; D is ambiguous. The J call may not be correct, given that the DNA end is closer to TRBJ2-7. Germline CDR1 reads SGHVS; CDR2 reads FQNEAQ. The CDR3 has 14 residues. Here the CDR3 DNA reads TGTGCCAGCAGCTTAGTGGGCACCTCCTACGAGCAGTACTTC. It translates to CASSLVGTSYEQYF.

The CDR3 is CASSPGQGIVGAYEQYF. The CDR3 bases are TGTGCCAGCAGCCCCGGACAGGGAATAGTAGGGGCCTACGAGCAGTACTTC. The rearrangement links TRBV9 to TRBJ2-7, with 8 bases fitting TRBD1. Germline V CDR1 and CDR2: SGDLS, YYNGEE. The CDR3 runs to 17 residues. The trim removed 4 bases at V and 2 bases at J, leaving 14 bases unmatched.

The V and J genes are TRBV30 and TRBJ1-6; 10 nucleotides match TRBD1. This CDR3 has 19 amino acids. Trimming at V came to 3 bases and at J to 0 bases, leaving 11 bases not matched to a gene. The germline V gene has CDR1 GTSNPN and CDR2 SVGIG (reference sequence). The CDR3 DNA follows: TGTGCCTGGAGAGCCCGGGACAGGGGATACAGCTCCTATAATTCACCCCTCCACTTT. It yields the protein CAWRARDRGYSSYNSPLHF.

CDR3 DNA: TGTGCCAGCGGGCGGGAGAACAGCAATGAGCAGTTCTTC. This translates into CASGRENSNEQFF. V usage is TRBV9 and J usage is TRBJ2-1, with 7 bases fitting TRBD2. Looked up from germline, CDR1 is SGDLS and CDR2 is YYNGEE. After removal of 7 bases from V and 6 bases from J, the junction contained 7 bases not matched to a gene. CDR3 length equals 13 residues.

The CDR3 sequence: CASMVQGSYNEQFF. For the CDR3, the DNA is TGTGCCAGTATGGTACAGGGGTCCTACAATGAGCAGTTCTTC. The gene calls are TRBV19 and TRBJ2-1; 7 bases fit TRBD1. Germline V gene data show CDR1 as LNHDA and CDR2 as SQIVND (reference sequence). V lost 7 bases, J lost 1 base, and 4 bases stayed unmatched. The CDR3 sequence is 14 residues long.

The chain joins TRBV6-5 to TRBJ2-5, with D maybe TRBD1 (6 bases). The CDR3 is 15 amino acids. V gave up 6 bases and J gave up 4 bases, with 18 bases separating them. Germline-derived CDR1 and CDR2 are MNHEY and SVGAGI. CDR3 residues: CASRPQGSIVETQYF. The CDR3 coding sequence is TGTGCCAGCAGACCACAGGGTTCGATTGTAGAGACCCAGTACTTC.

The rearrangement joins TRBV12-2 to TRBJ2-5; the table calls TRBD2, which could not be checked here. TRBV12-2 counts as a pseudogene. This CDR3 is built from 16 residues. The CDR3 loop reads CASRRGLAGGGETQYF. For the CDR3, the DNA is TGTGCAAGTCGCCGGGGACTAGCGGGAGGGGGAGAGACCCAGTACTTC.

The rearrangement links TRBV19 to TRBJ2-2; 7 bases map to TRBD1. This CDR3 spans 15 amino acids. J was trimmed by 3 bases and V by 6 bases; bases with no gene match: 7. The V gene's germline CDR1 is LNHDA and CDR2 SQIVND (reference sequence). This chain's CDR3 is CASRVGQIDTGELFF. The DNA for the CDR3 is TGTGCCAGTAGGGTGGGACAGATAGACACCGGGGAGCTGTTTTTT.

The chain joins TRBV19 to TRBJ2-1; no reliable D call. The CDR3 has 12 residues. In germline, CDR1 is LNHDA, CDR2 SQIVND (reference sequence). V was trimmed by 8 bases and J by 5 bases, leaving 10 bases between them. The CDR3 protein is CASGSPHNEQFF. CDR3 in DNA: TGTGCCAGTGGTAGTCCTCACAATGAGCAGTTCTTC.

The chain has TRBV28 and TRBJ2-7; no definite D call. CDR1 is MDHEN, CDR2 SYDVKM, per germline. The CDR3 has 10 residues. Written as DNA, the CDR3 is TGTGTCGGAACTAATACCGAGCAGTACTTC. Encoded protein: CVGTNTEQYF.

V is TRBV5-1 and J is TRBJ1-1; 7 bases map to TRBD1. This CDR3 is 14 amino acids long. Trimming cost V 4 bases and J 1 base; bases outside gene matches: 4. The V gene's germline CDR1 is SGHRS and CDR2 YFSETQ. The CDR3 sequence: CASSTGTANTEAFF. In nucleotides, the CDR3 is TGCGCCAGCAGCACCGGGACAGCGAACACTGAAGCTTTCTTT. The full variable domain, completed using reference TRBV5-1 and TRBJ1-1, is KAGVTQTPRYLIKTRGQQVTLSCSPISGHRSVSWYQQTPGQGLQFLFEYFSETQRNKGNFPGRFSGRQFSNSRSEMNVSTLELGDSALYLCASSTGTANTEAFFGQGTRLTVV.

The chain has TRBV25-1 and TRBJ1-2; possibly TRBD1 for D (5 bases). CDR1 and CDR2 (germline): MGHDK, SYGVNS. This CDR3 is built from 16 residues. With 3 bases removed from V and 6 bases from J, the gap between germline ends came to 20 bases. The DNA for the CDR3 is TGTGCCAGCAGTGAGCTCTCCAACGCACAGGCGGATGGCTACACCTTC. This sequence encodes CASSELSNAQADGYTF.

V gene TRBV7-9 combines with J gene TRBJ1-2, with unresolved D. The CDR3 covers 14 residues. The V gene lost 1 base and the J gene lost 4 bases, with 10 bases spanning the gap. Germline CDR1 reads SEHNR; CDR2 reads FQNEAQ (reference sequence). CDR3 sequence: CASSLEGLVYGYTF. As DNA, the CDR3 is TGTGCCAGCAGCTTAGAAGGTCTCGTCTATGGCTACACCTTC.

The V gene is TRBV18, the J gene TRBJ2-7, with D unresolved. The length of the CDR3 is 15 residues. Per germline, CDR1 KGHSH and CDR2 LQKENI. Trimming removed 1 base at V and 2 bases at J, with 12 bases between. CDR3 in DNA: TGTGCCAGCTCACCACAGAACAGTGGTGCCTACGAGCAGTACTTC. It yields the protein CASSPQNSGAYEQYF.

The CDR3 loop is CASREGSNYGYTF. The CDR3 nucleotides read TGTGCCAGCAGAGAGGGATCCAACTATGGCTACACCTTC. V usage is TRBV28 and J usage is TRBJ1-2, with D unresolved. V lost 6 bases and J lost 2, with 10 bases in between. This CDR3 contains 13 residues. Germline CDR1 MDHEN, CDR2 SYDVKM.